This T cell receptor beta chain was captured in a study of cytomegalovirus exposure and HLA in healthy donors. Whole-study findings and limits: CMV serostatus alone was available as immune exposure information. Reportedly, cytomegalovirus status was diagnosed with high sensitivity and specificity. Differences between HLA loci emerged in a later analysis of TCR association rates, with DRB1 most and HLA-C fewest. Near-uniform donor sequencing depth was presumed by presence/absence analyses.

Of note for this clone: The antigen is unknown.

60 Vbeta and 13 Jbeta primers were used in PCR. Sequencing used immunoSEQ multiplex PCR; TCRdb keeps in-frame clones, though not all of them. The data contain about 190,000 clones, roughly 80% of them singletons. From germline, CDR1 is LNHNV and CDR2 YYDKDF (reference sequence). Trimming cost V 2 bases and J 4 bases, with 17 bases left between them. This CDR3 has 16 residues. V usage is TRBV15 and J usage is TRBJ1-1; the D gene is possibly TRBD1 (6 bases). The origin of this receptor is a young woman in good health and CMV-seronegative. Sequenced input: PBMCs. Here the CDR3 DNA reads TGTGCCACCAGCAGACAGGGGTCAAGCAGGCTCACTGAAGCTTTCTTT. This gives the protein CATSRQGSSRLTEAFF.